The clone carrying this TCR beta chain was found a few times. Lacking the conserved final phenylalanine or tryptophan, this CDR3 likely reflects a read error. TCRdb re-called clones via MiXCR from the PCR reads. Counted here are 12,000 or so clones, about a third occurring once; the ten biggest clones make up approximately 12%. CDR3 length: 12 amino acids. CDR1 MDHEN and CDR2 SYDVKM come from the germline V gene. V was shortened by 7 bases and J by 3 bases, with 7 bases between the two germline ends. This record comes from a study of metastatic and nonmetastatic thyroid tumors. Patients had received no treatment of any kind before thyroid surgery.

Sequenced sample: tumor tissue. This TCR derives from a female donor with papillary thyroid cancer or a benign thyroid nodule (not recorded which). Some clones in this sample may be carry-over from other donors' samples. V is TRBV28 and J is TRBJ1-5; D not resolved. The CDR3 region has the DNA TGTGCCAGCATCCCATTCAATCAGCCCCAGCATCTT. Translation gives CASIPFNQPQHL.